This T cell receptor beta chain was documented in a study of a mutant IDH1 vaccine in newly diagnosed glioma. Time point specified: week 47, end of study. In every dose of vaccine, 300 ug of mutant IDH1 20-mer peptide was given alongside topical imiquimod. During weeks 1, 3, 5, 7, 11, 15, 19 and 23, patients received eight vaccinations. This CDR3 has 14 amino acids. CDR1 and CDR2 from the germline V gene are SGHVS and FNYEAQ. Trimming left V 1 base short and J 0 bases short, with 7 bases between. TCRdb's table, derived via immunoSEQ multiplex PCR, lists solely in-frame clones and lacks some. This sample has 45,000 to 65,000 clones; 65% occur once, and the top ten carry around 4.8%. Comments on this clone: Its antigen is not identified.

The TCR was taken from a man between 40 and 49 years old with glioma. Some clones in this sample may be carry-over from other donors' samples. V is TRBV7-6 and J is TRBJ2-7; D is unclear. This material consisted of peripheral blood mononuclear cells (PBMCs), taken from a glioma patient whose treatment included an IDH1 peptide vaccine. This chain's CDR3 is CASSLDTSSYEQYF. In nucleotides, the CDR3 is TGTGCCAGCAGCTTAGACACAAGCTCCTACGAGCAGTACTTC.